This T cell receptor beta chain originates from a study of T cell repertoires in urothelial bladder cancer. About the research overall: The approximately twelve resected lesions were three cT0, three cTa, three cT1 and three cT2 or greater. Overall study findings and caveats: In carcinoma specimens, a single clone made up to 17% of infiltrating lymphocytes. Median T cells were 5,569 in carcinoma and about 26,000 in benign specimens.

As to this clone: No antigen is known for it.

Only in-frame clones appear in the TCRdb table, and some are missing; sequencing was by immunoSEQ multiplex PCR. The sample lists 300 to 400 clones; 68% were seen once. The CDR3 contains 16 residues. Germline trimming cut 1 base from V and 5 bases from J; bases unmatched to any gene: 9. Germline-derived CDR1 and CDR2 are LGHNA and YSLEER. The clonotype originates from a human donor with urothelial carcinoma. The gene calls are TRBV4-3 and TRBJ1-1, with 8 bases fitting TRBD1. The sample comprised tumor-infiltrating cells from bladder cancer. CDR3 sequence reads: CASSQAGDTGGTEAFF. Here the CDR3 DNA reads TGCGCCAGCAGCCAAGCGGGGGATACAGGGGGAACTGAAGCTTTCTTT.